A single sample gave rise to the 10 T cell receptor beta chains below, sequenced in a study of monozygotic twins with inflammatory bowel disease (dated by TCRdb to the late 2010s). Library method: 5' RACE. Sequencing was carried out with an Illumina HiSeq 2500. TCRdb reprocessed the reads and lists each CDR3 protein sequence as a single entry, with no DNA. The data table for this sample lists a few hundred thousand distinct CDR3 sequences. 1.6% of the sample lies in the top ten. The source material was blood. The receptors here all came from a human donor with ulcerative colitis or Crohn's disease, or a healthy co-twin of an affected twin (not recorded which).

The chain links TRBV7-8 to TRBJ1-1; TCRdb lists TRBD1, though no DNA is available to test this call. The CDR3 contains 14 residues. Germline loops: CDR1 SGHVS, CDR2 FQNEAQ. CDR3 region: CASSSVGAPTEAFF.

The V gene is TRBV9, the J gene TRBJ1-3; TCRdb designates TRBD1, a call that cannot be tested without DNA. Germline-derived CDR1 and CDR2 are SGDLS and YYNGEE. The CDR3 covers 17 residues. CDR3 loop: CASSPRYAPEEGNTIYF.

V gene TRBV11-2 combines with J gene TRBJ2-7. The CDR3 covers 12 residues. Germline lookup yields CDR1 SGHAT and CDR2 FQNNGV. Here the CDR3 reads CASSASDSERYF.

The V gene is TRBV20-1, the J gene TRBJ1-4. This CDR3 spans 14 amino acids. Germline V gene sequence: CDR1 DFQATT, CDR2 SNEGSKA (reference sequence). CDR3 residues: CSAIKPGVDEKLFF.

CDR3 in amino acids: CASSLMKRGVQGEQFF. The chain has TRBV7-2 and TRBJ2-1; TCRdb names TRBD2, which stays unverified in the absence of DNA. CDR1 and CDR2 (germline): SGHTA, FQGNSA. CDR3 length: 16 amino acids.

This chain links TRBV5-1 with TRBJ2-7. This CDR3 is built from 13 residues. CDR1 and CDR2 (germline): SGHRS, YFSETQ. The CDR3 loop is CASSLDSTYEQYF.

This sequence joins TRBV7-9 and TRBJ2-7; TCRdb designates TRBD1, a call that cannot be tested without DNA. Germline-derived CDR1 and CDR2 are SEHNR and FQNEAQ (reference sequence). CDR3 length: 16 residues. The CDR3 loop is CASSLRGSNSGYEQYF.

The chain employs TRBV5-1 and TRBJ2-1. CDR3 length: 12 amino acids. Germline V gene sequence: CDR1 SGHRS, CDR2 YFSETQ. The CDR3 sequence: CASSLMRNEQFF.

This chain links TRBV18 with TRBJ2-2; TCRdb proposes TRBD2, but this gene call is untestable without DNA. The CDR3 has 18 amino acids. Per the germline V gene, CDR1 is KGHSH and CDR2 is LQKENI. CDR3 loop: CASSPIIQGGTNTGELFF. Together with reference TRBV18 and TRBJ2-2, the CDR3 gives the full variable domain: NAGVMQNPRHLVRRRGQEARLRCSPMKGHSHVYWYRQLPEEGLKFMVYLQKENIIDESGMPKERFSAEFPKEGPSILRIQQVVRGDSAAYFCASSPIIQGGTNTGELFFGEGSRLTVL.

The chain joins TRBV5-1 to TRBJ2-5; TCRdb's assignment of TRBD2 cannot be checked, as there is no DNA. The CDR3 is 16 amino acids. Germline V gives CDR1 SGHRS, CDR2 YFSETQ. CDR3 in amino acids: CASSPGLAGAQETQYF. Full variable domain (remainder filled in from reference TRBV5-1 and TRBJ2-5): KAGVTQTPRYLIKTRGQQVTLSCSPISGHRSVSWYQQTPGQGLQFLFEYFSETQRNKGNFPGRFSGRQFSNSRSEMNVSTLELGDSALYLCASSPGLAGAQETQYFGPGTRLLVL.